This is a list of T cell receptor beta chains from one sample in a study of T cell responses to AZD1222 COVID-19 vaccine. Generated by immunoSEQ multiplex PCR, the TCRdb table keeps only in-frame clones and is missing some. The table lists around 140,000 clones, around nine tenths of them singletons. Here the sequenced sample was peripheral blood, taken on day 0 of AZD1222 vaccination. These receptors were obtained from an adult in good health. CDR3s include the opening cysteine and the closing phenylalanine or tryptophan. Clone size is given for some rows only: seen once, a few or many times, or a class if the clone is expanded.

v_call: TRBV14; clone_size: NA; j_call: TRBJ2-7; cdr3_aa: CASSAQGGPYEQYF
v_call: TRBV28; clone_size: NA; j_call: TRBJ1-5; cdr3_aa: CASSFSGVPNQPQHF
v_call: TRBV6-4; clone_size: once; j_call: TRBJ2-1; cdr3_aa: CASSVSVGAPDNEQFF
v_call: TRBV28; clone_size: few; j_call: TRBJ1-2; cdr3_aa: CASSLSGDGYTF
v_call: TRBV5-5; clone_size: NA; j_call: TRBJ2-7; cdr3_aa: CASSFSGAYEQYF
v_call: TRBV6-5; clone_size: NA; j_call: TRBJ2-7; cdr3_aa: CASTRLAGGYEQYF
v_call: TRBV4-3; clone_size: NA; j_call: TRBJ2-1; cdr3_aa: CASSQDRRTSTRQFF
v_call: TRBV4-3; clone_size: NA; j_call: TRBJ1-2; cdr3_aa: CASSQAQGHGYTF
v_call: TRBV11-3; clone_size: NA; j_call: TRBJ1-1; cdr3_aa: CASSPGGTEAFF
v_call: TRBV5-6; clone_size: NA; j_call: TRBJ2-5; cdr3_aa: CASSPSGGRETQYF